Listed below are T cell receptor beta chains from one sample, sequenced in a study of technical replicates of blood from several donors. TCRdb's table, derived via immunoSEQ multiplex PCR, lists solely in-frame clones and lacks some. The sample lists about 79,000 clones, 80% to 95% occurring once. Sequencing input: T cells isolated from PBMCs. The receptors were sampled from a human donor in good health. Some clones in this sample may be carry-over from other donors' samples. Both conserved end residues are part of each CDR3. Each record gives: CDR3 protein, CDR3 DNA, clone size, V gene, D gene, J gene. D genes are given only for firm matches. Size is stated for part of the rows, as once, few or many counts, or as a class when the clone is expanded.

CASGLALSMYEQFF,TGTGCCAGTGGACTAGCCCTAAGTATGTATGAGCAGTTCTTC,once,TRBV27,TRBD2,TRBJ2-1
CASSPQSGDTIYF,TGTGCCAGCAGCCCTCAATCGGGGGACACCATATATTTT,-,TRBV9,-,TRBJ1-3
CASSTLDRGLFSSSYNEQFF,TGTGCCAGTAGTACCCTGGACAGGGGACTATTTTCGAGCTCCTACAATGAGCAGTTCTTC,-,TRBV19,TRBD1,TRBJ2-1
CASSLGLSGSPYNEQFF,TGTGCCAGCAGCTTAGGCCTTAGCGGGAGTCCCTACAATGAGCAGTTCTTC,-,TRBV7-8,TRBD2,TRBJ2-1
CASGQLGTGSEKLFF,TGTGCCAGCGGACAACTCGGGACAGGGAGTGAAAAACTGTTTTTT,-,TRBV7-9,TRBD1,TRBJ1-4
CASSLSGAYGYTF,TGTGCCAGCAGTTTATCAGGGGCCTATGGCTACACCTTC,-,TRBV27,-,TRBJ1-2
CASSLTAGGGYNEQFF,TGTGCCAGCAGCTTAACAGCGGGAGGGGGTTACAATGAGCAGTTCTTC,-,TRBV7-3,TRBD2,TRBJ2-1
CASSPGLAGGPSSYEQYF,TGCGCCAGCAGCCCGGGACTAGCGGGAGGGCCAAGCTCCTACGAGCAGTACTTC,-,TRBV5-1,TRBD2,TRBJ2-7
CASSYSANNEKLFF,TGTGCCAGCAGTTACTCGGCAAATAATGAAAAACTGTTTTTT,-,TRBV6-5,-,TRBJ1-4
CARSLARAGTDTQYF,TGTGCCAGAAGCTTGGCCAGGGCAGGGACAGATACGCAGTATTTT,-,TRBV5-3,-,TRBJ2-3
CASSFFGSTDTQYF,TGTGCCAGCAGCTTCTTCGGGTCCACAGATACGCAGTATTTT,-,TRBV7-9,-,TRBJ2-3
CASSPTGNPYEQYF,TGTGCCAGCAGCCCGACGGGGAACCCCTACGAGCAGTACTTC,few,TRBV7-3,-,TRBJ2-7
CASSLSGTVLPSYEQYF,TGTGCCAGCAGTTTATCGGGGACAGTACTCCCCTCCTACGAGCAGTACTTC,-,TRBV27,TRBD1,TRBJ2-7
CASSPDSSQYF,TGTGCCAGCAGCCCGGACAGCAGCCAGTACTTC,-,TRBV7-9,-,TRBJ2-7
CASSYGDSKNTGELFF,TGTGCCAGCAGTTACGGGGACAGTAAGAACACCGGGGAGCTGTTTTTT,-,TRBV6-5,TRBD1,TRBJ2-2
CASSPQESYYGYTF,TGTGCCAGCAGTCCACAGGAGTCGTACTATGGCTACACCTTC,-,TRBV5-6,-,TRBJ1-2
CASSPGLAGSYEQYF,TGTGCCAGCAGCCCTGGACTAGCGGGGAGCTACGAGCAGTACTTC,-,TRBV7-9,TRBD2,TRBJ2-7
CASSIRLAGGYNEQFF,TGTGCCAGCAGCATCCGACTAGCGGGAGGGTACAATGAGCAGTTCTTC,-,TRBV9,TRBD2,TRBJ2-1
CASSVGPDQETQYF,TGTGCCAGCAGCGTAGGGCCAGACCAAGAGACCCAGTACTTC,-,TRBV9,-,TRBJ2-5
CASSLATRGEQYF,TGTGCCAGCAGCTTAGCGACACGGGGAGAGCAGTACTTC,-,TRBV7-9,-,TRBJ2-7
CAWGSGADEKLFF,TGTGCCTGGGGATCAGGGGCGGATGAAAAACTGTTTTTT,-,TRBV30,-,TRBJ1-4
CASSPGTSDKETQYF,TGTGCCAGCAGCCCTGGGACTAGCGATAAAGAGACCCAGTACTTC,-,TRBV7-3,TRBD2,TRBJ2-5
CASSEQGSQPQHF,TGCGCCAGCAGTGAACAGGGCTCTCAGCCCCAGCATTTT,-,TRBV10-2,-,TRBJ1-5
CATSRELYYNEQFF,TGTGCCACCAGCAGAGAATTGTACTACAATGAGCAGTTCTTC,-,TRBV15,-,TRBJ2-1
CASSVESASTRRGTGELFF,TGTGCCAGCAGCGTAGAATCCGCCAGTACGAGGCGTGGCACCGGGGAGCTGTTTTTT,-,TRBV9,-,TRBJ2-2
CAIKTSGRWADTQYF,TGTGCCATCAAGACTAGCGGGAGGTGGGCAGATACGCAGTATTTT,-,TRBV10-3,TRBD2,TRBJ2-3
CASRTQRHTEAFF,TGTGCCAGCCGGACGCAGCGGCACACTGAAGCTTTCTTT,-,TRBV7-6,-,TRBJ1-1
CASSAGPSNEKLFF,TGTGCTAGCAGCGCGGGACCGAGTAATGAAAAACTGTTTTTT,-,TRBV7-7,-,TRBJ1-4
CASSSDKETQYF,TGCGCCAGCAGCTCGGACAAAGAGACCCAGTACTTC,-,TRBV5-1,-,TRBJ2-5
CASSPDRYPSNQPQHF,TGTGCCAGCAGCCCGGACAGATACCCTAGCAATCAGCCCCAGCATTTT,-,TRBV7-9,-,TRBJ1-5
CASSEWGLAGEPEQFF,TGTGCCAGCAGTGAATGGGGACTAGCGGGAGAACCTGAGCAGTTCTTC,-,TRBV6-1,TRBD2,TRBJ2-1
CASSPPGGTKETQYF,TGTGCCAGCTCACCACCGGGAGGGACCAAAGAGACCCAGTACTTC,-,TRBV18,TRBD2,TRBJ2-5
CASSLVGTGREETQYF,TGTGCCAGCAGCTTAGTCGGGACAGGGAGGGAGGAGACCCAGTACTTC,-,TRBV11-3,TRBD1,TRBJ2-5